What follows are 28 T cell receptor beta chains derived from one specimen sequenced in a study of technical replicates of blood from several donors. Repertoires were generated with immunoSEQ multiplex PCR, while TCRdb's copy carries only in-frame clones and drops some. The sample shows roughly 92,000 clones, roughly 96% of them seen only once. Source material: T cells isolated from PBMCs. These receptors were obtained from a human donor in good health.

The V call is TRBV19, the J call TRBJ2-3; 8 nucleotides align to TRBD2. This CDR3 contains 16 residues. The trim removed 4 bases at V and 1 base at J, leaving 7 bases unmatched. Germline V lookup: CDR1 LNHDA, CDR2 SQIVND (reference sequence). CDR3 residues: CASSTLKTSGTDTQYF. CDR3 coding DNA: TGTGCCAGTAGTACCTTAAAGACTAGCGGCACAGATACGCAGTATTTT.

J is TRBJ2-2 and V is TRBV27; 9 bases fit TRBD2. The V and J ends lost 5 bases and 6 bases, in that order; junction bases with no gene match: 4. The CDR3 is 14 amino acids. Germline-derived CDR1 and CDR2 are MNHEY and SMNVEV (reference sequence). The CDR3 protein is CASSRIAGAGELFF. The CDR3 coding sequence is TGTGCCAGCAGTCGAATAGCGGGAGCCGGGGAGCTGTTTTTT.

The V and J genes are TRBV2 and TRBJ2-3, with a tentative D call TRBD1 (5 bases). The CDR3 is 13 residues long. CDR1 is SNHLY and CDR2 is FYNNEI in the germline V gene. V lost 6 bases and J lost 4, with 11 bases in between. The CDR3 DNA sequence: TGTGCCAGCAGCCCCAGGGTCTCAGATACGCAGTATTTT. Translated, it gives CASSPRVSDTQYF.

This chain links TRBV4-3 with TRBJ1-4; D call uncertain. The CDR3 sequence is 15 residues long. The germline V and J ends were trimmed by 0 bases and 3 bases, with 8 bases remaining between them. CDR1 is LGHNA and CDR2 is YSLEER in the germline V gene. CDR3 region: CASSQDPSSNEKLFF. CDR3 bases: TGCGCCAGCAGCCAAGATCCGTCGTCTAATGAAAAACTGTTTTTT.

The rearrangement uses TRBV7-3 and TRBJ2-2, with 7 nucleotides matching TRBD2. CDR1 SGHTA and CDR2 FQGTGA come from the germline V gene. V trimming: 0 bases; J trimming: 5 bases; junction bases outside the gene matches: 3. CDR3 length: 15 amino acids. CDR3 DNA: TGTGCCAGCAGCTTAACCGTTAGCGGGACCGGGGAGCTGTTTTTT. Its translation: CASSLTVSGTGELFF.

The CDR3 spells CASSLVASYNEQFF. The CDR3 region has the DNA TGTGCCAGCAGCTTAGTGGCTTCTTACAATGAGCAGTTCTTC. The rearrangement joins TRBV5-5 to TRBJ2-1; D is undetermined. The V gene lost 2 bases and the J gene lost 4 bases, with 10 bases spanning the gap. Looked up from germline, CDR1 is SGHKS and CDR2 is YYEKEE (reference sequence). This CDR3 contains 14 residues.

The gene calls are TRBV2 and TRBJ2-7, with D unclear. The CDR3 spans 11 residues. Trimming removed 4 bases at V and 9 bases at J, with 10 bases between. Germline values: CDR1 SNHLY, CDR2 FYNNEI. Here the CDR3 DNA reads TGTGCCAGCAGTGTCTTAGAGGCGCAGTACTTC. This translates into CASSVLEAQYF.

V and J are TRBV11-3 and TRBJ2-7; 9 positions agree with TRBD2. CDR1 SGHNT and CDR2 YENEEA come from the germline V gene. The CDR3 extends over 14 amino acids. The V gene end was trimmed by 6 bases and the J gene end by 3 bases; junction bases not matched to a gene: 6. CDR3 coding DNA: TGTGCCAGCAGTGTGGCTAGCGGGATCTACGAGCAGTACTTC. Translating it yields CASSVASGIYEQYF. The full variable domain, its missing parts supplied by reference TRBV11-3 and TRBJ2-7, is EAGVVQSPRYKIIEKKQPVAFWCNPISGHNTLYWYLQNLGQGPELLIRYENEEAVDDSQLPKDRFSAERLKGVDSTLKIQPAELGDSAVYLCASSVASGIYEQYFGPGTRLTVT.

CDR3 residues: CASSHTGQGVNEQFF. The DNA for the CDR3 is TGTGCCAGCAGTCATACGGGACAGGGAGTGAATGAGCAGTTCTTC. J is TRBJ2-1 and V is TRBV28, with 9 bases identical to TRBD1. The CDR3 runs 15 residues. The V and J ends lost 5 bases and 7 bases, in that order; junction bases with no gene match: 9. Germline CDR1 reads MDHEN; CDR2 reads SYDVKM.

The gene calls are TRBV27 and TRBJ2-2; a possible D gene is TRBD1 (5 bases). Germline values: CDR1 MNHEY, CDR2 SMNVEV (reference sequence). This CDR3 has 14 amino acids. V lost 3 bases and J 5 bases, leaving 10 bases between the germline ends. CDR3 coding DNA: TGTGCCAGCAGTTTTTCCAGGGAAACCGGGGAGCTGTTTTTT. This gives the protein CASSFSRETGELFF.

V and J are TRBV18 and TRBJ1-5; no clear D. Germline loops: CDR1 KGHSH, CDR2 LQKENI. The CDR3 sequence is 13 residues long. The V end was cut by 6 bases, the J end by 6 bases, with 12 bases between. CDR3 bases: TGTGCCAGCTCTCCCGGGGTTCTTCAGCCCCAGCATTTT. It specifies CASSPGVLQPQHF.

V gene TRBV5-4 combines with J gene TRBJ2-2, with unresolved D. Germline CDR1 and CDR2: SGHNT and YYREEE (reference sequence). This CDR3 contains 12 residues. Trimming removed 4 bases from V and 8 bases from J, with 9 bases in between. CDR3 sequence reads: CASSTSRGELFF. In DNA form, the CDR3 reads TGTGCCAGCAGCACCTCCAGGGGGGAGCTGTTTTTT.

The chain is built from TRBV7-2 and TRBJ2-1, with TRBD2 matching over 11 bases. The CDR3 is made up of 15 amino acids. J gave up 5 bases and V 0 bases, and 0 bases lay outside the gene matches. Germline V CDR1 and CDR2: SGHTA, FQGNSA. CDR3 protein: CASSLASGRDNEQFF. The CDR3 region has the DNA TGTGCCAGCAGCTTAGCTAGCGGGAGGGACAATGAGCAGTTCTTC.

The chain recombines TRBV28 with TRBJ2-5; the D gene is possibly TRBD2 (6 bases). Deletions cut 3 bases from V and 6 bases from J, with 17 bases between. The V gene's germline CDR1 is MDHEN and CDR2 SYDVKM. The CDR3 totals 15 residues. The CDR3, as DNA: TGTGCCAGCAGTTTCGGGGCGGGGATGGAGAAGACCCAGTACTTC. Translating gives CASSFGAGMEKTQYF.

CDR3 coding DNA: TGTGCCAGCAGCGTAACGGGGTTTGGCGCCGGGGAGCTGTTTTTT. Translating it yields CASSVTGFGAGELFF. The V gene is TRBV9, the J gene TRBJ2-2, with D possibly being TRBD2 (5 bases). The V gene's germline CDR1 is SGDLS and CDR2 YYNGEE. The CDR3 is 15 amino acids. Trimming cost V 1 base and J 6 bases, with 13 bases left between them.

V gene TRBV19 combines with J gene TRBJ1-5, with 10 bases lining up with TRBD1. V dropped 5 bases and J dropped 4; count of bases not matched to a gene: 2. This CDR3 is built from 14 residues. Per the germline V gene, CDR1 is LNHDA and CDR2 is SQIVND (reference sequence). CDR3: CASSWGQGNQPQHF. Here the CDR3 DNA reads TGTGCCAGTAGTTGGGGACAGGGGAATCAGCCCCAGCATTTT.

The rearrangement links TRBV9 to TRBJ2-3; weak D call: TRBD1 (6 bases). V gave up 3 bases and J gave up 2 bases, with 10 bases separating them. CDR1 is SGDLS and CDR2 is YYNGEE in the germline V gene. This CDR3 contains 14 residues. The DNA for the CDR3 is TGTGCCAGCAGCGCCGGGACATTCACAGATACGCAGTATTTT. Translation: CASSAGTFTDTQYF.

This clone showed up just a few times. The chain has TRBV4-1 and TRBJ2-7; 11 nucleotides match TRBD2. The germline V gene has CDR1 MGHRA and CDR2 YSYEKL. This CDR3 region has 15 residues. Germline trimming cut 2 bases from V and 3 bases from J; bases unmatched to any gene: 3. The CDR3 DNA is TGCGCCAGCAGCCAACCACTAGCGGGGGTCTACGAGCAGTACTTC. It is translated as CASSQPLAGVYEQYF.

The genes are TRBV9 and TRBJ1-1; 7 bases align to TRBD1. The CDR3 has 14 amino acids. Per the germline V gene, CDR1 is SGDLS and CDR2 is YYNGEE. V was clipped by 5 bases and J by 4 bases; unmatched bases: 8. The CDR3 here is CASSGGGGPTEAFF. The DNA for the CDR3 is TGTGCCAGCAGTGGAGGGGGCGGGCCCACTGAAGCTTTCTTT.

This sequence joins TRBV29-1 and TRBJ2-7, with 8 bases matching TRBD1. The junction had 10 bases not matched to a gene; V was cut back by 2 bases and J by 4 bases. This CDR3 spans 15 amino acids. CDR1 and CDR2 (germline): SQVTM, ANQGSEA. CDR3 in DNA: TGCAGCGTTGAAACCTTACCGGACAGGGTGTACGAGCAGTACTTC. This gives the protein CSVETLPDRVYEQYF.

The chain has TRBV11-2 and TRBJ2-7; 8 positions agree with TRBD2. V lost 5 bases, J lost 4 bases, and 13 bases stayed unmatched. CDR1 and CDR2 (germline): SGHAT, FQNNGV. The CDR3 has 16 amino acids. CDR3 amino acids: CASSHPKAGGIYEQYF. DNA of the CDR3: TGTGCCAGCAGCCACCCGAAGGCGGGAGGTATATACGAGCAGTACTTC. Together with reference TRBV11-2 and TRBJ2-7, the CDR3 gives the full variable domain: EAGVAQSPRYKIIEKRQSVAFWCNPISGHATLYWYQQILGQGPKLLIQFQNNGVVDDSQLPKDRFSAERLKGVDSTLKIQPAKLEDSAVYLCASSHPKAGGIYEQYFGPGTRLTVT.

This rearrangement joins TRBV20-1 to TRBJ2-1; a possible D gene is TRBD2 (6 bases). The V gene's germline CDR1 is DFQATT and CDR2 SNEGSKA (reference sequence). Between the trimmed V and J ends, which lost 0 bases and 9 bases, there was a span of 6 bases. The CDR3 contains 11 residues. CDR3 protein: CSAREGGEQFF. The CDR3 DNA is TGCAGTGCTAGAGAGGGGGGTGAGCAGTTCTTC.

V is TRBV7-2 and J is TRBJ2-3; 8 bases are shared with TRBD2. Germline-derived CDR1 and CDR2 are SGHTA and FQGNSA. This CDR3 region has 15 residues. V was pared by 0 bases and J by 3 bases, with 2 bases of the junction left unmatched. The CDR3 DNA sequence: TGTGCCAGCAGCTTAGCCAGCGGGAGAACAGATACGCAGTATTTT. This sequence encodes CASSLASGRTDTQYF.

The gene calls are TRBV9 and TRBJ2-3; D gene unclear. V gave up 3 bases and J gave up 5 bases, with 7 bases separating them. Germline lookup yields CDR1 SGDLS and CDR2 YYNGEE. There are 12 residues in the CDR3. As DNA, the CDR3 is TGTGCCAGCAGCGACAGTCTAGATACGCAGTATTTT. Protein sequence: CASSDSLDTQYF.

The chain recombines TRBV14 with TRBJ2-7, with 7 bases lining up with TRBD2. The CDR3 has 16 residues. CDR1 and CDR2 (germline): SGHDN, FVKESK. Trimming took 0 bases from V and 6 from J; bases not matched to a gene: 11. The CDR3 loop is CASSQDYGGGYSEQYF. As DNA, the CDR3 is TGTGCCAGCAGCCAAGACTATGGGGGAGGGTACAGCGAGCAGTACTTC.

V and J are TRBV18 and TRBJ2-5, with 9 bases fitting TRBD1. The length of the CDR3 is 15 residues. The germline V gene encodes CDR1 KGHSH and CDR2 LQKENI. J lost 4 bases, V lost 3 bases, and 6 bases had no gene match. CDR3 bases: TGTGCCAGCTCACCCCTCGGGACAGGGATAGAGACCCAGTACTTC. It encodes CASSPLGTGIETQYF.

The CDR3 spells CASSQDNLAGGPSYEQYF. CDR3 sequence (DNA): TGCGCCAGCAGCCAAGATAACCTAGCGGGAGGACCCTCCTACGAGCAGTACTTC. V and J are TRBV4-1 and TRBJ2-7; 11 bases map to TRBD2. This CDR3 region has 18 residues. Germline loops: CDR1 MGHRA, CDR2 YSYEKL. Unmatched junction bases numbered 7, after V lost 0 bases and J lost 0 bases.

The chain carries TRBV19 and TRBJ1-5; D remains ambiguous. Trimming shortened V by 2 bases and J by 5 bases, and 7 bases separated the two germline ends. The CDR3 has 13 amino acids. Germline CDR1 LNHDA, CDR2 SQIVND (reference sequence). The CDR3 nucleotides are TGTGCCAGTAGTATAACAGCAGATCAGCCCCAGCATTTT. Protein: CASSITADQPQHF.